This T cell receptor beta chain derives from a study of CD8 T cells in Susac syndrome. Random hexamers served to reverse transcribe roughly 0.45 to 1 ug RNA. The immunoSEQ assay covered 54 Vbeta and 13 Jbeta segments for CDR3. MiXCR, run by TCRdb on the immunoSEQ multiplex PCR reads, gives a single entry per CDR3 protein. There are about 180,000 distinct CDR3 sequences in the sample; around 96% occur only once, and about 0.15% lies in the top ten. The V gene end was trimmed by 4 bases and the J gene end by 3 bases; junction bases not matched to a gene: 11. The CDR3 has 16 residues. Germline CDR1 and CDR2: SQVTM and ANQGSEA. Those who served as multiple sclerosis controls were treatment-naive patients with stable or active relapsing-remitting disease. Isolation of CD8+ and CD4+ T cells was performed negatively, whereas enrichment of TEMRA cells was done by FACS.

The rearrangement links TRBV29-1 to TRBJ2-7; TRBD2 agrees at 11 bases. The TCR originated in a human donor with multiple sclerosis. Sequencing was performed on CD8+ T cells from PBMCs. CDR3 DNA sequence: TGCAGCGTTGTCTTAGTAGCGGGAGGGAACCGCTACGAGCAGTACTTC. This encodes CSVVLVAGGNRYEQYF.